Presented here are 11 T cell receptor beta chains from one specimen sequenced in a study of spatial heterogeneity in lung cancer. TCRdb ran MiXCR on the 5' RACE reads and lists one entry per CDR3 protein. The table shows more than 2,000 distinct CDR3 sequences, with about 15% occurring only once. Their antigen targets remain unknown. General study results and limits: Within tumors, counts of expanded alpha and beta TCRs tracked tumor mutation counts.

The time point here: sample taken at primary tumor resection. Sequenced here: lung tumor tissue, sampled at surgery. The origin of the receptors is a male donor with early-stage non-small cell lung cancer.

This clonotype appeared many times. The chain links TRBV10-2 to TRBJ2-1, with no clear D. The V end lost 4 bases, the J end lost 5 bases, and 15 bases lay between the germline ends. The length of the CDR3 is 15 residues. Per the germline V gene, CDR1 is WSHSY and CDR2 is SAAADI. The CDR3 spells CASSVRPSRDNEQFF. As DNA, the CDR3 is TGCGCCAGCAGTGTCCGACCTTCCCGAGACAATGAGCAGTTCTTC.

The chain is built from TRBV7-3 and TRBJ2-5; the D is unclear. Germline V gives CDR1 SGHTA, CDR2 FQGTGA. The length of the CDR3 is 16 residues. V gave up 3 bases and J gave up 4 bases, with 18 bases separating them. The CDR3 region is CASSFGGSSTGETQYF. In nucleotides, the CDR3 is TGTGCCAGCAGCTTTGGTGGTTCTTCGACCGGAGAGACCCAGTACTTC.

As to this clonotype: Possible read error: a much larger clone is one base away. The chain carries TRBV28 and TRBJ1-1; D unclear. Trimming shortened V by 6 bases and J by 4 bases, and 15 bases separated the two germline ends. Germline values: CDR1 MDHEN, CDR2 SYDVKM. The CDR3 spans 14 residues. CDR3 amino acids: CASSPVASSTEAFF. In DNA form, the CDR3 reads TGTGCCAGCAGCCCAGTCGCCTCTAGCACTGAAGCTTTCTTT.

By its share, this clonotype is medium-sized (0.01 to 0.1%). CDR3 DNA: TGTGCCAGCAGGCAGGCACAGCATACGCAGTATTTT. Its translation: CASRQAQHTQYF. This chain joins TRBV6-5 and TRBJ2-3, with unresolved D. Germline V gives CDR1 MNHEY, CDR2 SVGAGI. This CDR3 region has 12 residues. V was shortened by 6 bases and J by 7 bases, with 11 bases between the two germline ends.

This clonotype is labeled as medium-sized. The V gene is TRBV12-3 or TRBV12-4, the J gene TRBJ1-5; D may be TRBD1 (6 bases). This CDR3 spans 13 amino acids. The V end lost 7 bases, the J end lost 6 bases, and 13 bases lay between the germline ends. This CDR3 is CASTLTTGQPQHF. The CDR3 bases are TGTGCCAGCACCCTCACGACAGGTCAGCCCCAGCATTTT.

This clonotype was found a few times. The V call is TRBV10-3, the J call TRBJ2-5; the match to TRBD2 covers 7 bases. CDR1 ENHRY and CDR2 SYGVKD come from the germline V gene. The CDR3 is 16 residues long. Trimming at V came to 3 bases and at J to 2 bases, leaving 9 bases not matched to a gene. CDR3 DNA: TGTGCCATCAGTGAAAATCCGGCTAGCGGTCAAGAGACCCAGTACTTC. Protein product: CAISENPASGQETQYF.

Ten or more counts support this clonotype. The CDR3 protein is CASSRAQTGEKLFF. The CDR3 DNA is TGTGCCAGCAGTCGGGCCCAAACTGGGGAAAAACTGTTTTTT. This sequence joins TRBV12-3 or TRBV12-4 and TRBJ1-4; D is uncertain. The CDR3 length is 14 residues. Trimming removed 5 bases at V and 8 bases at J, with 15 bases between.

This clonotype is judged large. The chain has TRBV11-3 and TRBJ1-3; TRBD1 matches 7 bases. Germline V gene data show CDR1 as SGHNT and CDR2 as YENEEA. V was clipped by 4 bases and J by 2 bases; unmatched bases: 5. The CDR3 covers 15 residues. CDR3 sequence reads: CASSSRGTAGNTIYF. CDR3 coding DNA: TGTGCCAGCAGCTCAAGGGGGACAGCTGGAAACACCATATATTTT.

Sample share makes this clonotype medium-sized. The rearrangement links TRBV9 to TRBJ2-1; the match to TRBD2 covers 7 bases. With 4 bases clipped from V and 8 bases from J, the junction kept 21 bases outside the gene matches. Germline CDR1 is SGDLS and CDR2 is YYNGEE. The CDR3 covers 18 residues. Here the CDR3 DNA reads TGTGCCAGCAGCCGCGCGCCGGTAGCGGGCATCCCGGGGGATGAGCAGTTCTTC. Protein product: CASSRAPVAGIPGDEQFF.

Relative to its sample, this clonotype is medium-sized (0.01 to 0.1%). The rearrangement uses TRBV20-1 and TRBJ2-4, with D possibly being TRBD2 (6 bases). Germline V gene sequence: CDR1 DFQATT, CDR2 SNEGSKA (reference sequence). V dropped 6 bases and J dropped 0 bases, with 15 bases sitting between them. This CDR3 is built from 15 residues. CDR3 sequence: CSAPEGGLAKNIQYF. For the CDR3, the DNA is TGCAGTGCGCCTGAGGGAGGTTTAGCCAAAAACATTCAGTACTTC.

By share, this clonotype counts as medium-sized (0.01 to 0.1%). The rearrangement joins TRBV11-2 to TRBJ2-7, with D possibly being TRBD1 (6 bases). The CDR3 extends over 12 amino acids. V was clipped by 5 bases and J by 5 bases, with 10 bases between them. Germline V gene data show CDR1 as SGHAT and CDR2 as FQNNGV. CDR3 region: CASSLDRNEQYF. DNA of the CDR3: TGTGCCAGCAGCCTCGACAGGAACGAGCAGTACTTC.